The next 3 T cell receptor beta chains were all read from a single sample in a study of CD8 T cells in Susac syndrome. RNA totalling roughly 0.5 to 1 ug underwent reverse transcription with random hexamers. TCRdb reprocessed the immunoSEQ multiplex PCR reads via MiXCR and lists one record per CDR3 protein. This table holds more than 95,000 distinct CDR3 sequences, approximately 96% found once. The sequencing input was CD4+ T cells from PBMCs. All receptors come from a human donor in good health.

The gene calls are TRBV28 and TRBJ2-2, with no clear D. The germline CDR1 and CDR2 sequences are MDHEN and SYDVKM. Trimming shortened V by 2 bases and J by 6 bases, and 7 bases separated the two germline ends. The CDR3 loop spans 13 amino acids. The CDR3 coding sequence is TGTGCCAGCAGTTTAAACGGCCCCGGGGAGCTGTTTTTT. This sequence encodes CASSLNGPGELFF.

The genes are TRBV7-9 and TRBJ2-5; the D gene is possibly TRBD1 (5 bases). V was trimmed by 6 bases and J by 7 bases, leaving 15 bases between them. From germline, CDR1 is SEHNR and CDR2 FQNEAQ (reference sequence). This CDR3 is built from 13 residues. CDR3 coding DNA: TGTGCCAGCAGACGGGCAGGGAAAGTGACCCAGTACTTC. Encoded protein: CASRRAGKVTQYF.

This chain uses TRBV5-1 with TRBJ1-1, with D hard to call. The CDR3 spans 14 residues. V lost 0 bases, J lost 6 bases, and 12 bases lay in between. The germline CDR1 and CDR2 sequences are SGHRS and YFSETQ. CDR3 amino acids: CASSLAGYGSEAFF. The CDR3 region has the DNA TGCGCCAGCAGCTTGGCCGGATACGGCTCTGAAGCTTTCTTT.